The 21 T cell receptor beta chains below were found in one sample sequenced in a study of blood T cell repertoires in COVID-19. Produced via immunoSEQ multiplex PCR; TCRdb's table is partial and in-frame only. The sample contains about 52,000 clones, around 83% of which appear only once. Sequences were obtained from peripheral blood. These receptors came from a human donor in a cohort sampled during active COVID-19.

The chain links TRBV18 to TRBJ1-2, with TRBD1 matching over 7 bases. Germline V gene lookup returns CDR1 KGHSH and CDR2 LQKENI. CDR3 length: 13 residues. V lost 6 bases to trimming and J lost 8 bases; unmatched junction nucleotides: 9. The CDR3 region has the DNA TGTGCCAGCTCTCCTACAGGGGTCAACGGCTACACCTTC. It codes for CASSPTGVNGYTF.

This chain joins TRBV19 and TRBJ2-4; D unclear. This CDR3 comprises 14 residues. Looked up from germline, CDR1 is LNHDA and CDR2 is SQIVND (reference sequence). V was cut by 5 bases and J by 0 bases, with 8 bases left in between. As DNA, the CDR3 is TGTGCCAGTAGTCTCGACATAGCCAAAAACATTCAGTACTTC. Its translation is CASSLDIAKNIQYF.

V is TRBV11-2 and J is TRBJ2-7; D not resolved. In germline, CDR1 is SGHAT, CDR2 FQNNGV. Trimming removed 5 bases at V and 5 bases at J, with 16 bases between. The CDR3 loop spans 14 amino acids. The CDR3 DNA reads TGTGCCAGCAGCCGCCGACTCGCACGGGACGAGCAGTACTTC. It codes for CASSRRLARDEQYF.

This sequence joins TRBV29-1 and TRBJ2-2; 11 nucleotides align to TRBD2. V shed 6 bases, J shed 3 bases, and the junction held 9 bases outside the gene matches. This CDR3 contains 16 residues. Germline assignment: CDR1 SQVTM and CDR2 ANQGSEA. This chain's CDR3 is CSVPGTSGSHTGELFF. The CDR3 DNA follows: TGCAGCGTCCCGGGGACTAGCGGATCCCACACCGGGGAGCTGTTTTTT.

The chain recombines TRBV2 with TRBJ1-3; D uncertain. From germline, CDR1 is SNHLY and CDR2 FYNNEI. The V and J ends lost 2 bases and 2 bases respectively, with 7 bases between them. The CDR3 totals 14 residues. The CDR3 loop reads CASSETGTGNTIYF. As DNA, the CDR3 is TGTGCCAGCAGTGAAACCGGGACTGGAAACACCATATATTTT.

The genes are TRBV4-1 and TRBJ2-5; 9 positions agree with TRBD2. This CDR3 comprises 15 residues. The junction had 7 bases not matched to a gene; V was cut back by 4 bases and J by 4 bases. CDR1 is MGHRA and CDR2 is YSYEKL in the germline V gene. The CDR3 sequence is CASSPQSSGRETQYF. The CDR3 region has the DNA TGCGCCAGCAGCCCTCAGAGTAGCGGGAGAGAGACCCAGTACTTC.

Regarding this clone: An end of the junction differs from the germline gene, which may be a read error. This chain connects TRBV29-1 to TRBJ1-4; tentatively, D is TRBD1 (5 bases). Germline V gene lookup returns CDR1 SQVTM and CDR2 ANQGSEA. The CDR3 is 12 amino acids. The CDR3 here is CTVGDSNEKLFF. As DNA, the CDR3 is TGCACCGTTGGGGACTCAAATGAAAAACTGTTTTTT.

The rearrangement joins TRBV11-1 to TRBJ2-1; possibly TRBD2 for D (6 bases). The CDR3 runs to 15 residues. The V gene's germline CDR1 is SGHAT and CDR2 FQDESV (reference sequence). V was pared by 3 bases and J by 10 bases, with 19 bases between. The CDR3 DNA sequence: TGTGCCAGCAGCTTCGTGGCAGGGCGTCGGGAGGAGCAGTTCTTC. It translates to CASSFVAGRREEQFF.

This clone occurred once. J is TRBJ2-7 and V is TRBV29-1; possibly TRBD2 for D (8 bases). This CDR3 has 15 residues. The ends were cut back, 4 bases at V and 5 bases at J, with 21 bases in the middle. Germline CDR1 and CDR2: SQVTM and ANQGSEA. CDR3 protein: CSVGPRQGLEDEQYF. The CDR3 coding sequence is TGCAGCGTTGGACCGAGACAGGGACTAGAGGACGAGCAGTACTTC.

The gene calls are TRBV7-7 and TRBJ2-5; perhaps TRBD2 as D (5 bases). V shed 0 bases and J shed 1 base, with 9 bases lying between them. Germline V gene sequence: CDR1 SSHAT, CDR2 FNYEAQ (reference sequence). CDR3 length equals 15 residues. The CDR3 bases are TGTGCCAGCAGCTTAGCTGGTGGGAGCCAAGAGACCCAGTACTTC. Amino acid sequence: CASSLAGGSQETQYF.

The V call is TRBV28, the J call TRBJ1-2; D call uncertain. The V gene's germline CDR1 is MDHEN and CDR2 SYDVKM. V was pared by 3 bases and J by 5 bases, with 10 bases between. This CDR3 spans 13 amino acids. The CDR3, as DNA: TGTGCCAGCAGTTTGGCGGCAGATTATGGCTACACCTTC. Amino acid sequence: CASSLAADYGYTF.

This chain links TRBV11-2 with TRBJ1-2; 8 positions match TRBD1. This CDR3 comprises 13 residues. Unmatched junction bases numbered 2, after V lost 4 bases and J lost 4 bases. Looked up from germline, CDR1 is SGHAT and CDR2 is FQNNGV. CDR3 bases: TGTGCCAGCAGCTCAGGACAGGGCTATGGCTACACCTTC. It specifies CASSSGQGYGYTF.

The chain carries TRBV6-1 and TRBJ2-7; no clear D. The CDR3 consists of 13 residues. The V end was cut by 0 bases, the J end by 3 bases, with 6 bases between. Germline CDR1 and CDR2: MNHNS and SASEGT. CDR3 residues: CASSEARSYEQYF. CDR3 coding DNA: TGTGCCAGCAGTGAAGCGCGGAGCTACGAGCAGTACTTC.

The gene calls are TRBV5-1 and TRBJ1-1; TRBD1 agrees at 9 bases. CDR1 is SGHRS, CDR2 YFSETQ, per germline. Trimming at V came to 3 bases and at J to 5 bases, leaving 5 bases not matched to a gene. The CDR3 is 14 amino acids. The CDR3 here is CASSSQTGGTEAFF. DNA for the CDR3: TGCGCCAGCAGCTCCCAGACAGGGGGTACTGAAGCTTTCTTT.

The gene calls are TRBV12-3 or TRBV12-4 and TRBJ1-3; D remains unclear. CDR3 length: 13 residues. Trimming shortened V by 3 bases and J by 0 bases, and 3 bases separated the two germline ends. The CDR3 here is CASSLSSGNTIYF. CDR3 DNA sequence: TGTGCCAGCAGTTTGAGCTCTGGAAACACCATATATTTT.

CDR3 residues: CSVVQTINTEAFF. The CDR3 region has the DNA TGCAGCGTTGTACAGACCATCAACACTGAAGCTTTCTTT. The chain joins TRBV29-1 to TRBJ1-1; D gene unclear. Germline values: CDR1 SQVTM, CDR2 ANQGSEA. Trimming shortened V by 4 bases and J by 2 bases, and 11 bases separated the two germline ends. The CDR3 totals 13 residues. The full variable domain, completed using reference TRBV29-1 and TRBJ1-1, is SAVISQKPSRDICQRGTSLTIQCQVDSQVTMMFWYRQQPGQSLTLIATANQGSEATYESGFVIDKFPISRPNLTFSTLTVSNMSPEDSSIYLCSVVQTINTEAFFGQGTRLTVV.

The rearrangement uses TRBV5-1 and TRBJ1-1; 7 nucleotides align to TRBD1. CDR3 size: 16 residues. The germline CDR1 and CDR2 sequences are SGHRS and YFSETQ. The V and J ends lost 0 bases and 0 bases, in that order; junction bases with no gene match: 5. CDR3 residues: CASSLAPGQMNTEAFF. Written as DNA, the CDR3 is TGCGCCAGCAGCTTGGCTCCGGGACAGATGAACACTGAAGCTTTCTTT.

The rearrangement uses TRBV30 and TRBJ2-1; D is ambiguous. The V gene lost 0 bases and the J gene lost 5 bases, with 5 bases spanning the gap. The CDR3 runs 12 residues. In germline, CDR1 is GTSNPN, CDR2 SVGIG (reference sequence). CDR3 DNA: TGTGCCTGGAGTGTACGAGACAATGAGCAGTTCTTC. Translated, it gives CAWSVRDNEQFF.

The chain is built from TRBV3-1 (or the pseudogene TRBV3-2) and TRBJ2-3; TRBD2 matches 8 bases. CDR1 LGHDT and CDR2 YNNKEL come from the germline V gene (reference sequence). The V segment lost 4 bases and the J segment 3 bases; nucleotides outside the gene matches: 6. The CDR3 runs 15 residues. CDR3 in amino acids: CASSLYGGGTDTQYF. The CDR3 nucleotides read TGTGCCAGCAGCCTTTACGGGGGGGGTACAGATACGCAGTATTTT.

The CDR3 nucleotides read TGTGCCAGCAGTTACTCGAGAGACTTTAATTCACCCCTCCACTTT. It encodes CASSYSRDFNSPLHF. The chain employs TRBV6-6 and TRBJ1-6; the D is unclear. This CDR3 contains 15 residues. The germline V and J ends were trimmed by 0 bases and 6 bases, with 9 bases remaining between them. Per the germline V gene, CDR1 is MNHNY and CDR2 is SVGAGI (reference sequence).

The chain joins TRBV3-1 (or the pseudogene TRBV3-2) to TRBJ2-7; D gene unclear. This CDR3 comprises 12 residues. The germline CDR1 and CDR2 sequences are LGHDT and YNNKEL (reference sequence). V was shortened by 3 bases and J by 3 bases, with 6 bases between the two germline ends. CDR3 sequence: CASSHSHYEQYF. DNA of the CDR3: TGTGCCAGCAGCCACAGTCACTACGAGCAGTACTTC.